The 5 T cell receptor beta chains given below trace back to one sample, sequenced in a study of shared clonotypes between healthy human individuals. The data were produced by immunoSEQ multiplex PCR, yet TCRdb's version contains in-frame clones alone and is incomplete. In the table there are 650,000 to 750,000 clones, about two thirds of which are singletons. The sequencing input was memory CD4+ T cells sorted from blood. The sample's subset: CD45RA-negative fraction. Receptor source: a woman younger than 45 in good health.

The chain carries TRBV19 and TRBJ2-7; D is uncertain. CDR1 and CDR2 (germline): LNHDA, SQIVND (reference sequence). The CDR3 contains 15 residues. V was trimmed by 5 bases and J by 3 bases, leaving 17 bases between them. The CDR3: CASSYEVQTVYEQYF. The CDR3 coding sequence is TGTGCCAGTAGTTACGAGGTGCAGACTGTCTACGAGCAGTACTTC.

The chain has TRBV4-1 and TRBJ2-3; 16 bases match TRBD2. Germline CDR1 MGHRA, CDR2 YSYEKL. This CDR3 is built from 19 residues. V was clipped by 3 bases and J by 3 bases; unmatched bases: 9. DNA of the CDR3: TGCGCCAGCAGCCAGTCCGGGACTAGCGGGAGGGCCAGGACAGATACGCAGTATTTT. Residues: CASSQSGTSGRARTDTQYF.

V usage is TRBV10-2 and J usage is TRBJ2-3, with D tentatively TRBD2 (5 bases). Trimming left V 6 bases short and J 0 bases short, with 13 bases between. The CDR3 sequence is 15 residues long. CDR1 WSHSY and CDR2 SAAADI come from the germline V gene. This CDR3 is CASSQGGLSTDTQYF. Here the CDR3 DNA reads TGCGCCAGCAGCCAAGGCGGGTTAAGCACAGATACGCAGTATTTT.

Of note for this clone: Other DNA sequences of this sample code for an identical CDR3. The V call is TRBV5-1, the J call TRBJ2-7, with a weak D call TRBD1 (6 bases). Germline V gene sequence: CDR1 SGHRS, CDR2 YFSETQ. Trimming cost V 0 bases and J 4 bases, with 11 bases left between them. The CDR3 runs to 14 residues. Here the CDR3 DNA reads TGCGCCAGCAGCTTGGACAGGGTATCTTACGAGCAGTACTTC. Amino acids: CASSLDRVSYEQYF.

Worth noting for this clone: A far larger clone is just one base off, so this is likely a read error. The CDR3 DNA reads as TGCGCCAGCAGTGAGTCGGCAACGGGGGGGGCCTACGAGCAGTACTTC. Translating it yields CASSESATGGAYEQYF. This chain uses TRBV10-1 with TRBJ2-7, with 8 bases that match TRBD2. The V gene end was trimmed by 0 bases and the J gene end by 2 bases; junction bases not matched to a gene: 6. The V gene's germline CDR1 is WNHNN and CDR2 SYGVQD (reference sequence). This CDR3 has 16 amino acids.